The 27 T cell receptor beta chains in this list originate from one sample, sequenced in a study of cytomegalovirus exposure and HLA in healthy donors. The study ran its PCR with 60 Vbeta and 13 Jbeta primers. Measured with immunoSEQ multiplex PCR; TCRdb has only the in-frame clones, and not every one. The table lists about 200,000 clones, around 75% of them singletons, with approximately 0.4% in the top ten. Sequenced: PBMCs. Every receptor here comes from a male donor in good health and CMV-seropositive.

This chain uses TRBV5-1 with TRBJ1-4; D gene uncertain. V lost 2 bases and J 0 bases, leaving 14 bases between the germline ends. The CDR3 sequence is 17 residues long. In germline, CDR1 is SGHRS, CDR2 YFSETQ. CDR3 nucleotide sequence: TGCGCCAGCAGCTTCCCGGACGGGGAGCCAACTAATGAAAAACTGTTTTTT. Protein: CASSFPDGEPTNEKLFF.

The rearrangement uses TRBV6-5 and TRBJ1-2; 8 positions match TRBD1. The CDR3 sequence is 14 residues long. Per germline, CDR1 MNHEY and CDR2 SVGAGI. V shed 5 bases and J 3 bases; nucleotides not matched to a gene: 5. The CDR3 sequence: CASSTGQGHYGYTF. As DNA, the CDR3 is TGTGCCAGCAGTACCGGACAGGGCCACTATGGCTACACCTTC.

The chain carries TRBV6-5 and TRBJ1-1; the D gene is possibly TRBD1 (5 bases). Germline loops: CDR1 MNHEY, CDR2 SVGAGI. The V gene lost 2 bases and the J gene lost 1 base, with 11 bases spanning the gap. The CDR3 is made up of 15 amino acids. CDR3 coding DNA: TGTGCCAGCAGTTACCCCAGGGCCGGGAACACTGAAGCTTTCTTT. Amino acids: CASSYPRAGNTEAFF.

The chain has TRBV4-2 and TRBJ2-7, with D possibly being TRBD2 (5 bases). The length of the CDR3 is 15 residues. The ends were cut back, 0 bases at V and 4 bases at J, with 13 bases in the middle. Germline values: CDR1 LGHNA, CDR2 YNFKEQ. The CDR3 region has the DNA TGTGCCAGCAGCCAAGAAAAAAATAGGAGGTACGAGCAGTACTTC. Amino acids: CASSQEKNRRYEQYF.

The J gene is TRBJ2-1, the V gene TRBV9; the D is unclear. The CDR3 length is 17 residues. Between the trimmed V and J ends, which lost 0 bases and 3 bases, there was a span of 16 bases. Germline V gene sequence: CDR1 SGDLS, CDR2 YYNGEE. The CDR3 bases are TGTGCCAGCAGCGTAGGACTCGAACCGATACTCTACAATGAGCAGTTCTTC. As protein: CASSVGLEPILYNEQFF.

The V and J genes are TRBV18 and TRBJ1-3; D is possibly TRBD1 (5 bases). V was pared by 1 base and J by 0 bases, with 16 bases between. Germline CDR1 is KGHSH and CDR2 is LQKENI. The CDR3 has 18 residues. CDR3 region: CASSPLGRQPNSGNTIYF. CDR3 sequence (DNA): TGTGCCAGCTCACCACTGGGAAGACAGCCGAACTCTGGAAACACCATATATTTT.

The CDR3 nucleotides are TGTGCCAGCAGCTTACCGACTAGCGGTCTTCACACAGATACGCAGTATTTT. Protein product: CASSLPTSGLHTDTQYF. The genes are TRBV7-9 and TRBJ2-3; 9 nucleotides agree with TRBD2. The CDR3 runs to 17 residues. J gave up 2 bases and V 2 bases, and 8 bases lay outside the gene matches. From germline, CDR1 is SEHNR and CDR2 FQNEAQ (reference sequence).

This chain connects TRBV9 to TRBJ2-5; 7 nucleotides line up with TRBD2. The tail of the sequence fits TRBJ2-7 better, so the J call may be wrong. The CDR3 spans 14 residues. Germline lookup yields CDR1 SGDLS and CDR2 YYNGEE. CDR3 nucleotide sequence: TGTGCCAGCAGCTTGGGGGAGGGTTTCTACGAGCAGTACTTC. As protein: CASSLGEGFYEQYF.

About this clone: This sample includes further DNA sequences coding for the same CDR3. V usage is TRBV6-5 and J usage is TRBJ1-2; TRBD1 aligns across 8 bases. Germline trimming cut 7 bases from V and 2 bases from J; bases unmatched to any gene: 3. Germline V gene data show CDR1 as MNHEY and CDR2 as SVGAGI. The CDR3 runs 13 residues. The CDR3: CASTRQGNYGYTF. CDR3 DNA sequence: TGTGCCAGCACTCGACAGGGGAACTATGGCTACACCTTC.

V usage is TRBV30 and J usage is TRBJ2-1; TRBD2 matches 8 bases. Germline loops: CDR1 GTSNPN, CDR2 SVGIG (reference sequence). J was trimmed by 2 bases and V by 3 bases; bases with no gene match: 3. There are 14 residues in the CDR3. The CDR3 spells CAWSSGGPYNEQFF. CDR3 sequence (DNA): TGTGCCTGGAGCTCGGGGGGGCCCTACAATGAGCAGTTCTTC.

This clone was detected a few times. The V call is TRBV27, the J call TRBJ1-1, with D possibly being TRBD1 (6 bases). Germline lookup yields CDR1 MNHEY and CDR2 SMNVEV (reference sequence). With 5 bases removed from V and 0 bases from J, the gap between germline ends came to 22 bases. This CDR3 region has 18 residues. As DNA, the CDR3 is TGTGCCAGCAGTCGGGGGGCGAAACGGACGGCTATGAACACTGAAGCTTTCTTT. It yields the protein CASSRGAKRTAMNTEAFF.

The chain links TRBV18 to TRBJ2-7; 8 bases line up with TRBD2. V trimming: 3 bases; J trimming: 3 bases; junction bases outside the gene matches: 7. CDR3 length: 15 amino acids. CDR1 is KGHSH, CDR2 LQKENI, per germline. In nucleotides, the CDR3 is TGTGCCAGCTCACCGATAAAGGCGGGAGGCTACGAGCAGTACTTC. It yields the protein CASSPIKAGGYEQYF.

The chain uses TRBV4-2 and TRBJ2-6; 10 nucleotides align to TRBD2. Germline assignment: CDR1 LGHNA and CDR2 YNFKEQ. J gave up 4 bases and V 1 base, and 13 bases lay outside the gene matches. The CDR3 extends over 20 amino acids. CDR3: CASSQAYVAGGDGGANVLTF. CDR3 DNA sequence: TGTGCCAGCAGCCAAGCTTACGTAGCGGGAGGCGACGGGGGGGCCAACGTCCTGACTTTC.

This clone was detected only a few times. This chain connects TRBV19 to TRBJ2-1; a weak D match, TRBD2 (7 bases). Germline lookup yields CDR1 LNHDA and CDR2 SQIVND (reference sequence). Trimming cost V 7 bases and J 9 bases, with 19 bases left between them. The CDR3 runs to 14 residues. CDR3 protein: CASKSGQGRAEQFF. For the CDR3, the DNA is TGTGCCAGTAAATCGGGGCAGGGGAGGGCTGAGCAGTTCTTC.

V gene TRBV10-1 combines with J gene TRBJ1-4, with TRBD1 matching 11 bases. V lost 6 bases and J lost 8; bases outside the gene matches: 8. The germline V gene has CDR1 WNHNN and CDR2 SYGVQD (reference sequence). The CDR3 contains 15 residues. CDR3 in DNA: TGCGCCAGCAGAGAATCGGACAGGGGGCAAGAAAAACTGTTTTTT. Translating gives CASRESDRGQEKLFF.

Only a few counts were recorded for this clone. CDR3 coding DNA: TGTGCCAGCAGCCTACTAGGGGAGGGGACTATAGGAGATACGCAGTATTTT. Protein sequence: CASSLLGEGTIGDTQYF. V gene TRBV11-2 combines with J gene TRBJ2-3, with TRBD2 matching over 7 bases. This CDR3 has 17 amino acids. The V gene's germline CDR1 is SGHAT and CDR2 FQNNGV. The junction had 16 bases not matched to a gene; V was cut back by 5 bases and J by 5 bases.

The chain uses TRBV12-5 and TRBJ2-1; 8 bases fit TRBD2. Germline V lookup: CDR1 LGHNT, CDR2 FRNRAP. With 1 base clipped from V and 8 bases from J, the junction kept 7 bases outside the gene matches. The CDR3 loop spans 15 amino acids. CDR3 sequence reads: CASGLDGGAPHEQFF. CDR3 bases: TGTGCTAGTGGTTTGGACGGGGGGGCCCCCCATGAGCAGTTCTTC.

This clone was detected a few times. V usage is TRBV6-5 and J usage is TRBJ1-1, with a possible D match to TRBD1 (6 bases). The CDR3 runs 14 residues. With 6 bases removed from V and 0 bases from J, the gap between germline ends came to 11 bases. Germline values: CDR1 MNHEY, CDR2 SVGAGI. CDR3 amino acids: CASRGQTMNTEAFF. The CDR3 coding sequence is TGTGCCAGCAGGGGACAAACTATGAACACTGAAGCTTTCTTT.

The V and J genes are TRBV5-1 and TRBJ2-7; a weak D match, TRBD2 (5 bases). The CDR3 extends over 14 amino acids. The ends were cut back, 8 bases at V and 0 bases at J, with 15 bases in the middle. Germline V gene sequence: CDR1 SGHRS, CDR2 YFSETQ. The CDR3 loop is CASQWTASSYEQYF. The CDR3 DNA sequence: TGCGCCAGTCAATGGACTGCGAGCTCCTACGAGCAGTACTTC.

The chain couples TRBV7-2 to TRBJ2-2; D remains ambiguous. This CDR3 spans 12 amino acids. Trimming left V 4 bases short and J 3 bases short, with 3 bases between. CDR1 is SGHTA and CDR2 is FQGNSA in the germline V gene. CDR3 sequence reads: CASSSYTGELFF. The DNA for the CDR3 is TGTGCCAGCAGCTCCTACACCGGGGAGCTGTTTTTT.

The genes are TRBV15 and TRBJ1-4; TRBD1 matches 7 bases. J was trimmed by 7 bases and V by 0 bases; bases with no gene match: 11. In germline, CDR1 is LNHNV, CDR2 YYDKDF (reference sequence). The CDR3 loop spans 17 amino acids. This CDR3 is CATSRDPPGAGGEKLFF. CDR3 sequence (DNA): TGTGCCACCAGCAGAGATCCCCCCGGGGCAGGGGGTGAAAAACTGTTTTTT.

A few counts support this clone. This chain's CDR3 is CASSLGVQGQLYNEQFF. CDR3 in DNA: TGCGCCAGCAGCTTGGGCGTCCAGGGACAGCTTTACAATGAGCAGTTCTTC. The rearrangement links TRBV5-1 to TRBJ2-1; 7 nucleotides align to TRBD1. CDR1 is SGHRS and CDR2 is YFSETQ in the germline V gene. This CDR3 is built from 17 residues. Losses at the gene ends were 0 bases for V and 4 bases for J; bases not matched to a gene: 10.

The chain couples TRBV5-1 to TRBJ2-7, with D perhaps TRBD1 (6 bases). The ends were cut back, 0 bases at V and 10 bases at J, with 14 bases in the middle. The CDR3 loop spans 13 amino acids. Germline-derived CDR1 and CDR2 are SGHRS and YFSETQ. The CDR3, as DNA: TGCGCCAGCAGCTTGGACAGGGCCCCGGAACAGTACTTC. Its translation is CASSLDRAPEQYF.

The chain employs TRBV28 and TRBJ2-7; D possibly corresponds to TRBD1 (6 bases). Germline V gene lookup returns CDR1 MDHEN and CDR2 SYDVKM. CDR3 length: 14 residues. V shed 2 bases and J shed 3 bases, with 11 bases lying between them. DNA of the CDR3: TGTGCCAGCAGTTTAGTCAGGGGCCTCTACGAGCAGTACTTC. This codes for CASSLVRGLYEQYF.

This chain joins TRBV5-6 and TRBJ1-4; 7 nucleotides agree with TRBD1. CDR3 length equals 15 residues. Trimming removed 0 bases from V and 7 bases from J; junction bases left unmatched: 6. In germline, CDR1 is SGHDT, CDR2 YYEEEE. CDR3 DNA: TGTGCCAGCAGCTTGGCCCAGGGGGTTGGTGAAAAACTGTTTTTT. This encodes CASSLAQGVGEKLFF.

The CDR3 protein is CSVEGGQGWDWDTQYF. Written as DNA, the CDR3 is TGCAGCGTTGAAGGGGGGCAGGGGTGGGATTGGGATACGCAGTATTTT. The chain uses TRBV29-1 and TRBJ2-3; TRBD1 is a possible D gene (6 bases). The V gene lost 1 base and the J gene lost 6 bases, with 20 bases spanning the gap. This CDR3 spans 16 amino acids. Germline CDR1 reads SQVTM; CDR2 reads ANQGSEA.

This clone was observed a few times. V is TRBV11-2 and J is TRBJ1-5; 9 positions match TRBD1. The CDR3 covers 14 residues. The germline V gene encodes CDR1 SGHAT and CDR2 FQNNGV. J gave up 8 bases and V 5 bases, and 7 bases lay outside the gene matches. The CDR3 region is CASSTGQGREPQHF. Written as DNA, the CDR3 is TGTGCCAGCAGCACGGGACAGGGTCGGGAGCCCCAGCATTTT. Filled out from reference TRBV11-2 and TRBJ1-5, the complete variable domain reads EAGVAQSPRYKIIEKRQSVAFWCNPISGHATLYWYQQILGQGPKLLIQFQNNGVVDDSQLPKDRFSAERLKGVDSTLKIQPAKLEDSAVYLCASSTGQGREPQHFGDGTRLSIL.